This T cell receptor beta chain came from a study of cytomegalovirus exposure and HLA in healthy donors. The CDR3 runs to 15 residues. The J segment lost 1 base and the V segment lost 6 bases, leaving 7 bases of the junction unmatched. CDR1 and CDR2 from the germline V gene are WNHNN and SYGVQD (reference sequence). Clones were read by immunoSEQ multiplex PCR, and TCRdb kept only the in-frame ones, dropping some. The sample lists under 300,000 clones; 90% were seen once. The rearrangement joins TRBV10-1 to TRBJ2-5; TRBD1 aligns across 8 bases. The TCR was taken from a young woman in good health and CMV-seronegative. Sequencing was done on a sample of PBMCs. The CDR3 bases are TGCGCCAGCAGCCGGGACAGGAGACCCCAAGAGACCCAGTACTTC. It is translated as CASSRDRRPQETQYF.